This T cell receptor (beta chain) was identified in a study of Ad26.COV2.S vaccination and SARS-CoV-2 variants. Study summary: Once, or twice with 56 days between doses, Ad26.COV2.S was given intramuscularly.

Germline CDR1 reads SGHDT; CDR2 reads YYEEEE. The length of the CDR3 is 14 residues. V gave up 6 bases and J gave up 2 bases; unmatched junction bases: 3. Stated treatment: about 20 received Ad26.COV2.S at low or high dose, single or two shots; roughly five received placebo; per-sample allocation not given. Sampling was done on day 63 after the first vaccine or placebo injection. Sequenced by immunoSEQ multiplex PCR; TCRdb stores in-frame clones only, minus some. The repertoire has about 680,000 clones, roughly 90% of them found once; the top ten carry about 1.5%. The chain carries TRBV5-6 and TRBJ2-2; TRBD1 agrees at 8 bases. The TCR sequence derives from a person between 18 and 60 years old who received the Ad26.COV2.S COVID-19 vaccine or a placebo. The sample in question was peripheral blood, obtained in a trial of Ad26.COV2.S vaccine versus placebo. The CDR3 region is CASKGQANTGELFF. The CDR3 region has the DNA TGTGCCAGCAAGGGACAGGCCAACACCGGGGAGCTGTTTTTT.